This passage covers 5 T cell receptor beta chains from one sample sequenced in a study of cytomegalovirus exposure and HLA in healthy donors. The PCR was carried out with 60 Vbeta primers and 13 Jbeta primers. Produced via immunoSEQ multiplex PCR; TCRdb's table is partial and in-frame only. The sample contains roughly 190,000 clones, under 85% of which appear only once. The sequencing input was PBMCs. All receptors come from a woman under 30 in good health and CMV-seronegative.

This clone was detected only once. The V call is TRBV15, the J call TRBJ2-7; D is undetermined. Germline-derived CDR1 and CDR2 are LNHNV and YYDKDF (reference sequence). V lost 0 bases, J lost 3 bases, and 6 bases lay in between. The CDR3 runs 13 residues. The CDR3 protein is CATSRERNYEQYF. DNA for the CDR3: TGTGCCACCAGCAGAGAGAGGAACTACGAGCAGTACTTC.

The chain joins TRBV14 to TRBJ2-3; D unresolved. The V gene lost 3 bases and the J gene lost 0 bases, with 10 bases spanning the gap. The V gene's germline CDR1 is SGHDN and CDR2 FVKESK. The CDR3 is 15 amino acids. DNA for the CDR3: TGTGCCAGCAGCCAGGGCATCACTAGCACAGATACGCAGTATTTT. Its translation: CASSQGITSTDTQYF.

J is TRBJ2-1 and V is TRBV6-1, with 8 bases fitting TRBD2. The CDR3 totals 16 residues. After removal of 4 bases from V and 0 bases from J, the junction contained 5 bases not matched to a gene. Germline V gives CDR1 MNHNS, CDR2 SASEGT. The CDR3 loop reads CASSATSGFSYNEQFF. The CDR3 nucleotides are TGTGCCAGCAGTGCAACTAGCGGTTTCTCCTACAATGAGCAGTTCTTC.

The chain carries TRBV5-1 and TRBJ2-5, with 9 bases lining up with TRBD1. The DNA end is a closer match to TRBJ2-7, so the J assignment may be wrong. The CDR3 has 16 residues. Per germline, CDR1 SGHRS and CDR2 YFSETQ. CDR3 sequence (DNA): TGCGCCAGCAGCTTGGAGGGACAGGGCTACGGCTACGAGCAGTACTTC. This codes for CASSLEGQGYGYEQYF.

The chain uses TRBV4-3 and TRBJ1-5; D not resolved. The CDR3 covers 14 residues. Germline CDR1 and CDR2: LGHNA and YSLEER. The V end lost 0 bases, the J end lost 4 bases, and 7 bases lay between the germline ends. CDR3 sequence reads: CASSQESGNQPQHF. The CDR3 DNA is TGCGCCAGCAGCCAAGAATCGGGGAATCAGCCCCAGCATTTT.